This passage covers 5 T cell receptor beta chains from one sample sequenced in a study of blood T cells in healthy people across ages. It was with a sample-barcoded 5' primer and a J-beta primer mix that a second PCR of roughly 7 to 12 cycles was run. TCRdb recomputed calls from the 5' RACE reads with MiXCR, one row per CDR3 protein. The data hold roughly 680,000 distinct CDR3 sequences, with around 49% observed a single time. Sequencing used blood. Receptors were obtained from a woman aged 55-70 years in good health.

This clonotype has a handful of counts. J is TRBJ1-1 and V is TRBV7-9; D gene uncertain. The CDR3 extends over 13 amino acids. Germline V CDR1 and CDR2: SEHNR, FQNEAQ (reference sequence). V lost 3 bases and J 7 bases, leaving 12 bases between the germline ends. This CDR3 is CASSFDLGREAFF. CDR3 in DNA: TGTGCCAGCAGCTTCGATCTTGGCCGTGAAGCTTTCTTT.

This clonotype appeared a few times. Germline is not matched at one junction end, which may reflect a read error. This chain uses TRBV4-3 with TRBJ1-1; 7 bases are a match to TRBD1. This CDR3 comprises 15 residues. Germline-derived CDR1 and CDR2 are LGHNA and YSLEER. The CDR3 spells CASSQHGTANTEAFF. For the CDR3, the DNA is TGCGCCAGCAGCCAACACGGGACAGCGAACACTGAAGCTTTTTTT.

The genes are TRBV7-9 and TRBJ2-1, with TRBD2 identical over 7 bases. Trimming cost V 7 bases and J 6 bases; bases outside gene matches: 12. The CDR3 loop spans 15 amino acids. From germline, CDR1 is SEHNR and CDR2 FQNEAQ (reference sequence). This CDR3 is CASTPRWAGANEQFF. DNA for the CDR3: TGTGCCAGCACCCCCAGGTGGGCGGGAGCCAATGAGCAGTTCTTC. The full variable domain, completed using reference TRBV7-9 and TRBJ2-1, is DTGVSQNPRHKITKRGQNVTFRCDPISEHNRLYWYRQTLGQGPEFLTYFQNEAQLEKSRLLSDRFSAERPKGSFSTLEIQRTEQGDSAMYLCASTPRWAGANEQFFGPGTRLTVL.

This clonotype was seen at least ten times. V and J are TRBV6-6 and TRBJ1-1, with D possibly matching TRBD1 (5 bases). This CDR3 comprises 12 residues. In germline, CDR1 is MNHNY, CDR2 SVGAGI (reference sequence). V dropped 6 bases and J dropped 4 bases, with 9 bases sitting between them. The CDR3 region is CASSHGGTEAFF. CDR3 nucleotides: TGTGCCAGCAGCCACGGGGGCACTGAAGCTTTCTTT.

CDR3 coding DNA: TGTGCCAGCACTCCGGGACAATATAATTCACCCCTCCACTTT. Its protein product is CASTPGQYNSPLHF. This chain joins TRBV6-5 and TRBJ1-6; D possibly corresponds to TRBD1 (6 bases). This CDR3 contains 14 residues. Germline V gene sequence: CDR1 MNHEY, CDR2 SVGAGI. V lost 7 bases and J 4 bases, leaving 11 bases between the germline ends.